This TCR beta chain was identified during a study of cytomegalovirus exposure and HLA in healthy donors. A note on this clone: Its specificity is unknown.

Healthy bone marrow donors made up the cohort. After removal of 8 bases from V and 4 bases from J, the junction contained 4 bases not matched to a gene. CDR3 length: 12 amino acids. CDR1 MDHEN and CDR2 SYDVKM come from the germline V gene. Whole-study findings and limits: The study flagged some 180 TCR beta chains as cytomegalovirus-associated.

The PCR was carried out with 60 Vbeta primers and 13 Jbeta primers. Measured with immunoSEQ multiplex PCR; TCRdb has only the in-frame clones, and not every one. The sample includes around 150,000 clones, around 63% of them seen just once. The genes are TRBV28 and TRBJ2-5, with 7 bases fitting TRBD2. The material sequenced was PBMCs. This TCR was recovered from a human donor in good health. In nucleotides, the CDR3 is TGTGCCAGCGGGGGGGGAGCAGAGACCCAGTACTTC. Its protein product is CASGGGAETQYF.